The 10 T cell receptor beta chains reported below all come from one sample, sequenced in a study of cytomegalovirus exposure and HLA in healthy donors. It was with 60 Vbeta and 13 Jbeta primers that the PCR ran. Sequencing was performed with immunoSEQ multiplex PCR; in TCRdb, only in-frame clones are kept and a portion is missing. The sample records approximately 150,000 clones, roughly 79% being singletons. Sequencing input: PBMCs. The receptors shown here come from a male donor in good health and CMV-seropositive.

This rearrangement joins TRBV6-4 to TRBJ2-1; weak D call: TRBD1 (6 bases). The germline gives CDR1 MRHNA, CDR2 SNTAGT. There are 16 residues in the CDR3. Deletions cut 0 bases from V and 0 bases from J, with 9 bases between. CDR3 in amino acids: CASSDSGTHSYNEQFF. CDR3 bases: TGTGCCAGCAGTGACTCCGGGACACACTCCTACAATGAGCAGTTCTTC.

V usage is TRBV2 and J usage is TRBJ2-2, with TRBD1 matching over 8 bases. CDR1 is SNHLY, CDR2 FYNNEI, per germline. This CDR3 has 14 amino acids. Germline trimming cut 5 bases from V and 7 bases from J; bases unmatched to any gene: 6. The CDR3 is CASSSGGQGGELFF. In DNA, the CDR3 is TGTGCCAGCAGTTCAGGGGGCCAGGGCGGGGAGCTGTTTTTT. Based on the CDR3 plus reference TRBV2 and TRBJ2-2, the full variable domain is EPEVTQTPSHQVTQMGQEVILRCVPISNHLYFYWYRQILGQKVEFLVSFYNNEISEKSEIFDDQFSVERPDGSNFTLKIRSTKLEDSAMYFCASSSGGQGGELFFGEGSRLTVL.

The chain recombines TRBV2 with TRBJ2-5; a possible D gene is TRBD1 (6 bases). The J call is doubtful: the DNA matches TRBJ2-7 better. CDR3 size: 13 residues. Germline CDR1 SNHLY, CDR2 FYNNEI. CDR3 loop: CATYGGTTYEQYF. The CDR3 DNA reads TGTGCCACATATGGGGGCACAACCTACGAGCAGTACTTC.

For the CDR3, the DNA is TGTGCCAGCAGTCCCCGGGGTAGCGGGGTACGCGAGCAGTACTTC. This codes for CASSPRGSGVREQYF. The chain is built from TRBV28 and TRBJ2-7; 8 nucleotides align to TRBD2. Germline values: CDR1 MDHEN, CDR2 SYDVKM. The CDR3 spans 15 residues. With V trimmed by 5 bases and J by 6 bases, 12 bases remained unmatched. The entire variable domain, with the rest obtained from reference TRBV28 and TRBJ2-7, is as follows: DVKVTQSSRYLVKRTGEKVFLECVQDMDHENMFWYRQDPGLGLRLIYFSYDVKMKEKGDIPEGYSVSREKKERFSLILESASTNQTSMYLCASSPRGSGVREQYFGPGTRLTVT.

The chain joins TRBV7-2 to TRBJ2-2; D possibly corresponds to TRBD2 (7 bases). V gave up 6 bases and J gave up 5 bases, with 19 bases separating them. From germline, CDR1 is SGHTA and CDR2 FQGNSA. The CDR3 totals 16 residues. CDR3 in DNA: TGTGCCAGCAGTTTGGTTTCCGGGGGGCGTACCGGGGAGCTGTTTTTT. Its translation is CASSLVSGGRTGELFF.

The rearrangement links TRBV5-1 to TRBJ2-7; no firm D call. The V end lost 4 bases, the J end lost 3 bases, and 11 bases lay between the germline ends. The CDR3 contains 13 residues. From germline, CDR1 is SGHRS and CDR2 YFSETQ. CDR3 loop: CASSPGLVYEQYF. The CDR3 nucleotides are TGCGCCAGCAGCCCCGGTTTGGTCTACGAGCAGTACTTC.

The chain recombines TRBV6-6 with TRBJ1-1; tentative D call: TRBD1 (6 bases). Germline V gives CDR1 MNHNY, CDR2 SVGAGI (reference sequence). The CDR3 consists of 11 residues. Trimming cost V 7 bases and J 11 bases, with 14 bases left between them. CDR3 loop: CASIEGGMAFF. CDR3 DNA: TGTGCCAGCATTGAAGGGGGTATGGCTTTCTTT.

CDR3 DNA: TGTGCCAGCAGTGAAGCGCATGGGTTGGGGCCCGTCTCCTACAATGAGCAGTTCTTC. Protein product: CASSEAHGLGPVSYNEQFF. The chain uses TRBV6-1 and TRBJ2-1, with a weak D call TRBD1 (5 bases). CDR1 and CDR2 from the germline V gene are MNHNS and SASEGT. The CDR3 is 19 amino acids. The V end lost 0 bases, the J end lost 0 bases, and 18 bases lay between the germline ends.

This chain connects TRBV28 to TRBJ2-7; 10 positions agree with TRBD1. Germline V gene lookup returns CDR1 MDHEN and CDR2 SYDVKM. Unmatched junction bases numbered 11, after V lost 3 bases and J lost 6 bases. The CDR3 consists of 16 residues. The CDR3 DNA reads TGTGCCAGCAGTTTCCGGGACAGGGGTCTTCAGGGCGAGCAGTACTTC. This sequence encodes CASSFRDRGLQGEQYF.

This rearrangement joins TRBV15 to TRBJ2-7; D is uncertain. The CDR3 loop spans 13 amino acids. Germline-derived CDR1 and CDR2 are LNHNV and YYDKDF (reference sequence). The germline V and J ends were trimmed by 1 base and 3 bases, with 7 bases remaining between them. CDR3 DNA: TGTGCCACCAGCAGAGCGGCGGACTACGAGCAGTACTTC. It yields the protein CATSRAADYEQYF. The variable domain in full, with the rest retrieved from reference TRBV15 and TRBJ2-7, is DAMVIQNPRYQVTQFGKPVTLSCSQTLNHNVMYWYQQKSSQAPKLLFHYYDKDFNNEADTPDNFQSRRPNTSFCFLDIRSPGLGDTAMYLCATSRAADYEQYFGPGTRLTVT.